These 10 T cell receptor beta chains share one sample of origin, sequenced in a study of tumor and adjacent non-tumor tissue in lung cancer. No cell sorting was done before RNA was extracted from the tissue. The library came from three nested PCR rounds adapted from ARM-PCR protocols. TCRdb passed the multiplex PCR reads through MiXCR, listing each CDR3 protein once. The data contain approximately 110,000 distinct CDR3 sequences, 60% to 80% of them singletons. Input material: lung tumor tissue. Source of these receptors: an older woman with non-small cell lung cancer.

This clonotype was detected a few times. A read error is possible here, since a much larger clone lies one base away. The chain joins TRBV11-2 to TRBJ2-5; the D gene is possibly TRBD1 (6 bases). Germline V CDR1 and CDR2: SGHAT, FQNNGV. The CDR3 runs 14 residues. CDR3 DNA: TGTACCAGCAGCTCGTCAGGACAGACGAGCCACCAGTACTTC. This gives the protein CTSSSSGQTSHQYF.

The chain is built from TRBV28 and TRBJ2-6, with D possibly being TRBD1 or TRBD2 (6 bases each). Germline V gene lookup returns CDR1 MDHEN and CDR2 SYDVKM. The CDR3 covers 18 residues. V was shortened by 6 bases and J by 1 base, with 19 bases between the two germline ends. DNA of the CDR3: TGTGCCAGCAGCCGGCTAGGGGGACTCTCATCTGGGGCCAACGTCCTGACTTTC. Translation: CASSRLGGLSSGANVLTF.

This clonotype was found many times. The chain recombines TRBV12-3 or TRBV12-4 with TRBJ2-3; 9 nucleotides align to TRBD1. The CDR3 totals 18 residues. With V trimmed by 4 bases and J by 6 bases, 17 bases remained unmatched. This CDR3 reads CASSSPGGDRAFRDTQYF. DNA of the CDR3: TGTGCCAGCAGTTCCCCAGGAGGGGACAGGGCTTTTCGGGATACGCAGTATTTT.

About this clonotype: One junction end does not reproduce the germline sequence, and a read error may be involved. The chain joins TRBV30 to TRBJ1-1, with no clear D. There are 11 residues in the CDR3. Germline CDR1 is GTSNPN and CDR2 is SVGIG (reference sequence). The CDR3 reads CAWSWGAEALF. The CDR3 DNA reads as TGTGCCTGGAGTTGGGGAGCTGAAGCTCTCTTT.

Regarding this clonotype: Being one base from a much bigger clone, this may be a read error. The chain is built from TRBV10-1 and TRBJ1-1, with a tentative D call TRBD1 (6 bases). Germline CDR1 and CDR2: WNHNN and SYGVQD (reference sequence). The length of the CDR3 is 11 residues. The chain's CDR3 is CASQGDTEASF. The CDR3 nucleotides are TGCGCCAGCCAAGGGGACACTGAAGCTTCCTTT.

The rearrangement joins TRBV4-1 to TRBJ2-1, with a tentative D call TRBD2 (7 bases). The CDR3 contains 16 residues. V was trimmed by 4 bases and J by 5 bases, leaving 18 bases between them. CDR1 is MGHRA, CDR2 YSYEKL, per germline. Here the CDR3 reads CASSPGRGGPNNEQFF. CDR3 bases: TGCGCCAGCAGCCCAGGACGCGGGGGCCCTAACAATGAGCAGTTCTTC.

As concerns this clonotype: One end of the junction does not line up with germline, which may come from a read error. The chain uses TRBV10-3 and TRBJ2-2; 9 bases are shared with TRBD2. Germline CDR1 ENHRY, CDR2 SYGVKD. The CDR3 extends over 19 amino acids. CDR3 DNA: TGTGCCATCAGTGAGTCGAGTCTAGGACTAGCGCCCGACACCGGGGGGCTGTTTTTT. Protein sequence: CAISESSLGLAPDTGGLFF.

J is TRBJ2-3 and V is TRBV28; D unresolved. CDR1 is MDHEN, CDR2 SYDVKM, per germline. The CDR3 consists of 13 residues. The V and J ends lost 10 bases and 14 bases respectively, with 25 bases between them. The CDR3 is CATKGVRPDMLYF. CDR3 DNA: TGTGCCACCAAAGGTGTCCGGCCAGATATGCTGTATTTT.

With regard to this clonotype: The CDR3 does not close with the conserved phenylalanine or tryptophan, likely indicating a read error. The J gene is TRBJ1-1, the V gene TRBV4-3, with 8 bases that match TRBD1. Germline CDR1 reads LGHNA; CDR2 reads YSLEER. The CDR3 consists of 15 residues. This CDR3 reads CASSETGGRGTEAFL. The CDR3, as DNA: TGCGCTAGCAGCGAAACAGGGGGGCGTGGGACTGAAGCTTTCCTT.

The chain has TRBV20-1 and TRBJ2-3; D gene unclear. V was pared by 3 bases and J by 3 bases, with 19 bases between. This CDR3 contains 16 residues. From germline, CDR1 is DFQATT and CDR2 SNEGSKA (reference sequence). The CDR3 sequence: CSASYGVVDITDTQYF. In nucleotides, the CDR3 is TGCAGTGCTAGCTATGGTGTGGTCGATATAACAGATACGCAGTATTTT.